This is a list of T cell receptor beta chains from one sample in a study of T cells in Graves' hyperthyroidism and ophthalmopathy. TCRdb fed the multiplex PCR reads into MiXCR, producing one record per CDR3 protein. The data show 340,000 or so distinct CDR3 sequences, over 15% seen once. Sample: blood. All receptors derive from a man between 25 and 39 years old with Graves' hyperthyroidism. Both conserved end residues are part of each CDR3. Fields, in order: J gene, V gene, clone size, D gene, CDR3 DNA, CDR3 protein. A D gene is named only where the DNA matches it firmly. Clone sizes are given selectively: once, few, many, or a class where the clone is expanded.

TRBJ1-2	TRBV2	.	TRBD1	TGTGCCAGCAGTGCGGGACAGGCCAACTATGGCTACACCTTC	CASSAGQANYGYTF
TRBJ2-1	TRBV4-1	.	.	TGCGCCAGCAGCCAAGATCCCTTCAATGAGCAGTTCTTC	CASSQDPFNEQFF
TRBJ2-3	TRBV5-1	.	TRBD1	TGCGCCAGCAGTTCGCCGGGACAGGACGCAGATACGCAGTATTTT	CASSSPGQDADTQYF
TRBJ2-7	TRBV20-1	many	TRBD1	TGCAGTGCAACACTGGACAGGGAGGTCGAGCAGTACTTC	CSATLDREVEQYF
TRBJ2-1	TRBV7-9	few	.	TGTGCCAGCAGGCGAGGGACCTTTATTTTGAATGAGCAGTTCTTC	CASRRGTFILNEQFF
TRBJ2-3	TRBV7-8	many	.	TGTGCCAGCAGCCCGGGCGGAACCACAGATACGCAGTATTTT	CASSPGGTTDTQYF
TRBJ2-7	TRBV5-1	.	.	TGCGCCAGCAGCTTGGGGCGGGCCGAGGTGTACTTC	CASSLGRAEVYF
TRBJ2-1	TRBV2	few	TRBD2	TGTGCCAGCAGGGATCCGGGACTAGCAGACAATGAGCAGTTCTTC	CASRDPGLADNEQFF
TRBJ2-1	TRBV28	many	.	TGTGCCAGCAGTTTTTACCGGGACTACAATGAGCAGTTCTTC	CASSFYRDYNEQFF
TRBJ2-3	TRBV11-1	many	.	TGTGCCAGCAGCTCTTCCCATACAGATACGCAGTATTTT	CASSSSHTDTQYF
TRBJ1-2	TRBV29-1	many	.	TGCAGCGTTGTGGACAGTGACTATGGCTACACCTTC	CSVVDSDYGYTF
TRBJ2-3	TRBV7-9	many	.	TGTGCCAGCAGAGCCACTAGCAGGGATACGCAGTATTTT	CASRATSRDTQYF
TRBJ2-3	TRBV29-1	.	TRBD1	TGCAGCGTTACGGTCGACAGGGGGCGAAATACGCAGTATTTT	CSVTVDRGRNTQYF
TRBJ1-1	TRBV11-2	many	.	TGTGCCAGCAGCTTAGCCCCGGGGACTGAAGCTTTCTTT	CASSLAPGTEAFF
TRBJ2-5	TRBV9	.	TRBD1	TGTGCCAGTTCAGGGGGCGGAAACGAGGAGACCCAGTACTTC	CASSGGGNEETQYF
TRBJ2-2	TRBV28	few	.	TGTGCCAGCAGTACCCCCAGTCGAGACTCCCCTGGGGAGCTGTTTTTT	CASSTPSRDSPGELFF
TRBJ2-7	TRBV7-9	.	.	TGTGCCAGCAGCTTAGTCTCCAGGGCGCGCTACGAGCAGTACTTC	CASSLVSRARYEQYF
TRBJ1-2	TRBV2	few	TRBD1	TGTGCCAGCAGTGAAGAGAGGGGGCCCTACACCTTC	CASSEERGPYTF
TRBJ1-1	TRBV10-3	many	TRBD1	TGTGCCATCAGTGAAACAGGGGGACAGAACACTGAAGCTTTCTTT	CAISETGGQNTEAFF